This TCR beta chain was found in a study of Tregs in tolerant kidney transplant recipients. Sequencing used immunoSEQ multiplex PCR; TCRdb keeps in-frame clones, though not all of them. The data show over 60,000 clones, 80% to 85% seen once. The V gene's germline CDR1 is KGHSH and CDR2 LQKENI. The CDR3 runs to 18 residues. Trimming stripped 2 bases from V and 0 bases from J, with 14 bases between. Sequenced sample: CD4+ T cells from blood. The genes are TRBV18 and TRBJ2-6, with D unresolved. The receptor comes from a human donor in good health. The CDR3 spells CASSPRPQITSGANVLTF. CDR3 DNA sequence: TGTGCCAGCTCACCAAGGCCGCAGATCACCTCTGGGGCCAACGTCCTGACTTTC. Full variable domain (missing parts from reference TRBV18 and TRBJ2-6): NAGVMQNPRHLVRRRGQEARLRCSPMKGHSHVYWYRQLPEEGLKFMVYLQKENIIDESGMPKERFSAEFPKEGPSILRIQQVVRGDSAAYFCASSPRPQITSGANVLTFGAGSRLTVL.